The T cell receptor beta chain under discussion was sequenced for a study of CD8 T cells in Susac syndrome. This clonotype was counted once. TCR beta from blood CD8+ and CD4+ T cells was sequenced. After extraction with the RNeasy kit, about 0.45 to 1 ug of the RNA was reverse transcribed using random hexamers. TCR beta CDR3 was amplified by immunoSEQ covering 54 Vbeta and 13 Jbeta. TCRdb re-derived calls from the immunoSEQ multiplex PCR reads in MiXCR, one entry per CDR3 protein. The profile shows about 130,000 distinct CDR3 sequences, around 96% of them singletons. Sequencing input: CD4+ T cells from PBMCs. This TCR came from a human donor in good health.

CDR3 nucleotides: TGCGCCAGCAGCCCGGGGGACAGGGACTACGAGCAGTACTTC. This encodes CASSPGDRDYEQYF. The chain employs TRBV5-1 and TRBJ2-7; 9 nucleotides align to TRBD1. Germline trimming cut 4 bases from V and 3 bases from J; bases unmatched to any gene: 5. This CDR3 has 14 residues. Germline loops: CDR1 SGHRS, CDR2 YFSETQ.